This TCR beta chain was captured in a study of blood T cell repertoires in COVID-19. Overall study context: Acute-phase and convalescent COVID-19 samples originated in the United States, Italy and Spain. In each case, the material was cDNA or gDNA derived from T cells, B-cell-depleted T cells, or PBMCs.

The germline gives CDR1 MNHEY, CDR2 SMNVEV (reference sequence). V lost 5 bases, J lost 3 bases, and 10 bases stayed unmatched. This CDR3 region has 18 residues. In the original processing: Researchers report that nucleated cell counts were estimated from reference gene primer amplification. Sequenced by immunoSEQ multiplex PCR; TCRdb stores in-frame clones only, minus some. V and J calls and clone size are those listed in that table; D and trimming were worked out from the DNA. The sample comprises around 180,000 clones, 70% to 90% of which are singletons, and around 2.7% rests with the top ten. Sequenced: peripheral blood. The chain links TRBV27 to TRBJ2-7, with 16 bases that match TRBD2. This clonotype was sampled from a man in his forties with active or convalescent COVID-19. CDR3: CASSPGTSGGVLLYEQYF. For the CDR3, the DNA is TGTGCCAGCAGTCCAGGGACTAGCGGGGGGGTCCTTCTCTACGAGCAGTACTTC.